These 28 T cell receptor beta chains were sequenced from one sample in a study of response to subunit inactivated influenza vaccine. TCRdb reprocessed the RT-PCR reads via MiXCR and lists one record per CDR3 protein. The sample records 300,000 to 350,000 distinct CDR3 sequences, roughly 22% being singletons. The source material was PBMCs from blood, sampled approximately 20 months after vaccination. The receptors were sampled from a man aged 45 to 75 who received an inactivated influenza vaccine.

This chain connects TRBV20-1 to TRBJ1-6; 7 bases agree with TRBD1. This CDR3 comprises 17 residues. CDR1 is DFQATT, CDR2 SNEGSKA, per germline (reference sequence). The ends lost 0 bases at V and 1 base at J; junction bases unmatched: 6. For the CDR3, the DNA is TGCAGTGCTAGAGATTTACAGGGGCGATCCTATAATTCACCCCTCCACTTT. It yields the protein CSARDLQGRSYNSPLHF.

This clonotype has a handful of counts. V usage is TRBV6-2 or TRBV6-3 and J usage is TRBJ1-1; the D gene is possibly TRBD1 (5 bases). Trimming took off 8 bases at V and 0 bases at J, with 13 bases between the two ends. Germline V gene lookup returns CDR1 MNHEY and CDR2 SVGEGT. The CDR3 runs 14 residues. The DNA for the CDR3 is TGTGCCAGCCAGACGGGACGGATGAACACTGAAGCTTTCTTT. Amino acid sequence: CASQTGRMNTEAFF.

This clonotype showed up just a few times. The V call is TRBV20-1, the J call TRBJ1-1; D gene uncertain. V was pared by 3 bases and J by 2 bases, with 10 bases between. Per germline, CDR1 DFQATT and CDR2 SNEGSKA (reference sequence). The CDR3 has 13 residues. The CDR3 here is CSASIGTNTEAFF. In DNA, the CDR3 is TGCAGTGCTAGTATTGGCACTAACACTGAAGCTTTCTTT.

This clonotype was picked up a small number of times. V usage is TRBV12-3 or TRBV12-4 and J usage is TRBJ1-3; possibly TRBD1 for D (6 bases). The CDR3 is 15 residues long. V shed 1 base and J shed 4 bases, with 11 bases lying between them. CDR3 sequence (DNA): TGTGCCAGCAGTTTAGAGGGACAAATAGGAAACACCATATATTTT. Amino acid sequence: CASSLEGQIGNTIYF.

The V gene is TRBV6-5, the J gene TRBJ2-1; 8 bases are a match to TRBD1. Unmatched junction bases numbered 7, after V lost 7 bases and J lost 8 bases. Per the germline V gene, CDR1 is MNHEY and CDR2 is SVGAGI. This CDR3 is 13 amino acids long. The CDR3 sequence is CASIKQGVDEQFF. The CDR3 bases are TGTGCCAGCATTAAACAGGGGGTCGATGAGCAGTTCTTC.

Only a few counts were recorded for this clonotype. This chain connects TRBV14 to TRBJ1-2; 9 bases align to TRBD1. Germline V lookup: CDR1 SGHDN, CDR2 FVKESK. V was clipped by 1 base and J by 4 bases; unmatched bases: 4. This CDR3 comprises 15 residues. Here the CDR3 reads CASSQVQDRGYGYTF. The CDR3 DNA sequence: TGTGCCAGCAGCCAAGTGCAGGACAGGGGCTATGGCTACACCTTC.

The CDR3 nucleotides read TGCGCCAGCAGCTCCGTGGACAGGGGAAACATTCAGTACTTC. Encoded protein: CASSSVDRGNIQYF. This chain connects TRBV5-1 to TRBJ2-4, with TRBD1 identical over 9 bases. Germline V gives CDR1 SGHRS, CDR2 YFSETQ. The CDR3 contains 14 residues. V gave up 3 bases and J gave up 6 bases; unmatched junction bases: 4.

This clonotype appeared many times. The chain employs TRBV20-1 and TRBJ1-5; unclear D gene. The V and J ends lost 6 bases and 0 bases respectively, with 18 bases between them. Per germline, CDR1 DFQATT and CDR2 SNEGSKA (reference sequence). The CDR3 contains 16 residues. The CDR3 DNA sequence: TGCAGTGCCGGGCATACGAAAAGTTATAGCAATCAGCCCCAGCATTTT. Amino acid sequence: CSAGHTKSYSNQPQHF.

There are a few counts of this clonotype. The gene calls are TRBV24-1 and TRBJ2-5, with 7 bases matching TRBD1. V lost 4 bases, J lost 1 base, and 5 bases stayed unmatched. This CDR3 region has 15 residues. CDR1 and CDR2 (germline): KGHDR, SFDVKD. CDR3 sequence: CATSDTRDSQETQYF. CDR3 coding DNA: TGTGCCACCAGTGACACCAGGGACAGCCAAGAGACCCAGTACTTC.

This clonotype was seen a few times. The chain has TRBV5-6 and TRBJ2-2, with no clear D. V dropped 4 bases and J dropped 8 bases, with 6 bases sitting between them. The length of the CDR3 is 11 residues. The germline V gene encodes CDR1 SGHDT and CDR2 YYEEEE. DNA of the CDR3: TGTGCCAGCAGCCGCTGGGGGGAGCTGTTTTTT. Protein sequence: CASSRWGELFF. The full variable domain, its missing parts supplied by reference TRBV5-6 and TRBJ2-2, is DAGVTQSPTHLIKTRGQQVTLRCSPKSGHDTVSWYQQALGQGPQFIFQYYEEEERQRGNFPDRFSGHQFPNYSSELNVNALLLGDSALYLCASSRWGELFFGEGSRLTVL.

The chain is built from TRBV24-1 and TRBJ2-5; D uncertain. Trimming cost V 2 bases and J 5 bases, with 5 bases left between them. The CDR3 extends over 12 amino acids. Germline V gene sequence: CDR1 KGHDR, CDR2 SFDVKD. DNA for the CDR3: TGTGCCACCAGTGATTCCCCGGAGACCCAGTACTTC. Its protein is CATSDSPETQYF.

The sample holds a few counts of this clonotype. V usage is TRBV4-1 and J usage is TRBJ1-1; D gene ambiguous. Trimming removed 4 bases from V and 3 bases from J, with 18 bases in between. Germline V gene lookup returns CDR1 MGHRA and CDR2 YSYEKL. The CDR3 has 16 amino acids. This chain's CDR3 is CASSPPGGLMDTEAFF. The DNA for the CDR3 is TGCGCCAGCAGCCCTCCGGGTGGGCTCATGGACACTGAAGCTTTCTTT.

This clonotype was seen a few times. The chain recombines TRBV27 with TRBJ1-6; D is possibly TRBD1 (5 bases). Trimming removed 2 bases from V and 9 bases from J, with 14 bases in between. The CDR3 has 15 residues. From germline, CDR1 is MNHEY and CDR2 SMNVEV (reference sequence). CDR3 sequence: CASSLEGTARSPLHF. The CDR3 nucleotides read TGTGCCAGCAGTTTAGAGGGGACGGCGCGTTCACCCCTCCACTTT.

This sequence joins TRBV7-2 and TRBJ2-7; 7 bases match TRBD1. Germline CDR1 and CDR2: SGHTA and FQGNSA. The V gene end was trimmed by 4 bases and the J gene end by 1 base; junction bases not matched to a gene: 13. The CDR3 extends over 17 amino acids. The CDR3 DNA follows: TGTGCCAGCAGCTCAACCTCGGGACAGCCTCCATCCTACGAGCAGTACTTC. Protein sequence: CASSSTSGQPPSYEQYF.

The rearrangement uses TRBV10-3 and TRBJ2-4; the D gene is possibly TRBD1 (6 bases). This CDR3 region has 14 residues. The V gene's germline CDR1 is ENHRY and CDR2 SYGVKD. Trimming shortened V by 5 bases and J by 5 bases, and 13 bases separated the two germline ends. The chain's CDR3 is CAISSMDRQNIQYF. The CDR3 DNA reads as TGTGCCATCAGTTCCATGGACAGACAAAACATTCAGTACTTC.

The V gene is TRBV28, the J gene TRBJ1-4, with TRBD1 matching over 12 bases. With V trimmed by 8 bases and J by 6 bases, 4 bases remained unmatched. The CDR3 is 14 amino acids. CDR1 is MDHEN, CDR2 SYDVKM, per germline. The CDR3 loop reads CASRGQGAHEKLFF. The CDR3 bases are TGTGCCAGCCGGGGACAGGGGGCGCATGAAAAACTGTTTTTT.

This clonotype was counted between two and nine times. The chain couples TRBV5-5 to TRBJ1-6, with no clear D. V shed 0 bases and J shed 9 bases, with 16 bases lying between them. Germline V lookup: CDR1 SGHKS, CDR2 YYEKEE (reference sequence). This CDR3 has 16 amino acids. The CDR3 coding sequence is TGTGCCAGCAGCTTGGCCCCCACGGGTTTAGGTTCACCCCTCCACTTT. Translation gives CASSLAPTGLGSPLHF.

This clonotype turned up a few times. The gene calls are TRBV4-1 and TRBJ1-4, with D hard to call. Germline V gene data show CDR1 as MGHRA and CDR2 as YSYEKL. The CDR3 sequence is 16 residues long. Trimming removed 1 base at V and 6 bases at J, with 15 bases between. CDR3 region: CASSQVLGRGYEKLFF. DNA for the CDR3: TGCGCCAGCAGCCAAGTCCTAGGCCGAGGGTATGAAAAACTGTTTTTT.

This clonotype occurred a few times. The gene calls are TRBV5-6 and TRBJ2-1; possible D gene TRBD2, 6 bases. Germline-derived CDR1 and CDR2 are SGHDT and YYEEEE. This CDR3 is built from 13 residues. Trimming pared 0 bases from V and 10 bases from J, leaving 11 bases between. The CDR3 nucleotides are TGTGCCAGCAGCTTGGTCAGCGGGTCCGAGCAGTTCTTC. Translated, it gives CASSLVSGSEQFF.

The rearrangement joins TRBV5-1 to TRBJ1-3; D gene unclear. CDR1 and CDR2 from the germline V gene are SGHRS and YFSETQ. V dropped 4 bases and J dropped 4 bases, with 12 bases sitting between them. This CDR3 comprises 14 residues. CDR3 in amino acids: CASSNTVSGNTIYF. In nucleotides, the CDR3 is TGCGCCAGCAGCAACACAGTGTCGGGAAACACCATATATTTT. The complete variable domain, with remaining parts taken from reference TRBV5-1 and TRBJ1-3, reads KAGVTQTPRYLIKTRGQQVTLSCSPISGHRSVSWYQQTPGQGLQFLFEYFSETQRNKGNFPGRFSGRQFSNSRSEMNVSTLELGDSALYLCASSNTVSGNTIYFGEGSWLTVV.

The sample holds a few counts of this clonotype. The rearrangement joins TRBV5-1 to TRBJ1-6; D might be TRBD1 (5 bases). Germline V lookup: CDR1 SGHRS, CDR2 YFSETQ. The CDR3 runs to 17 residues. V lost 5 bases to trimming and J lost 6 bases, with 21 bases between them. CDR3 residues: CASRSNTGTSLNSPLHF. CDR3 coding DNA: TGCGCCAGCAGATCTAATACCGGGACCTCCCTTAATTCACCCCTCCACTTT. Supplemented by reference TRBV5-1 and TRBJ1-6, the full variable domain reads KAGVTQTPRYLIKTRGQQVTLSCSPISGHRSVSWYQQTPGQGLQFLFEYFSETQRNKGNFPGRFSGRQFSNSRSEMNVSTLELGDSALYLCASRSNTGTSLNSPLHFGNGTRLTVT.

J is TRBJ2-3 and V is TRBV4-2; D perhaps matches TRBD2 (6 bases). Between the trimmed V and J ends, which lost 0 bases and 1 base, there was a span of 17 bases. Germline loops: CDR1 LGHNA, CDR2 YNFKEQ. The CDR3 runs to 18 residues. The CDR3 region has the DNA TGTGCCAGCAGCCAAGAAGGGAACGGAGGGTCTGGCACAGATACGCAGTATTTT. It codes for CASSQEGNGGSGTDTQYF.

CDR3 bases: TGTGCCAGCAGCACAGGACTCGGCTACACCTTC. Amino acids: CASSTGLGYTF. The chain carries TRBV11-2 and TRBJ1-2; D might be TRBD1 (5 bases). CDR3 length equals 11 residues. Looked up from germline, CDR1 is SGHAT and CDR2 is FQNNGV. The ends were cut back, 5 bases at V and 8 bases at J, with 9 bases in the middle. Filled out from reference TRBV11-2 and TRBJ1-2, the complete variable domain reads EAGVAQSPRYKIIEKRQSVAFWCNPISGHATLYWYQQILGQGPKLLIQFQNNGVVDDSQLPKDRFSAERLKGVDSTLKIQPAKLEDSAVYLCASSTGLGYTFGSGTRLTVV.

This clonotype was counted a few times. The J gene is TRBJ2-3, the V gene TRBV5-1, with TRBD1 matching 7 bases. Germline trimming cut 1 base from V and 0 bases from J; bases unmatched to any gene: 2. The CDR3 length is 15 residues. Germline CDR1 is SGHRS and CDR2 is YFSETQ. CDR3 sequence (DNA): TGCGCCAGCAGCTTGACAGGGGCGAGCACAGATACGCAGTATTTT. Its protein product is CASSLTGASTDTQYF.

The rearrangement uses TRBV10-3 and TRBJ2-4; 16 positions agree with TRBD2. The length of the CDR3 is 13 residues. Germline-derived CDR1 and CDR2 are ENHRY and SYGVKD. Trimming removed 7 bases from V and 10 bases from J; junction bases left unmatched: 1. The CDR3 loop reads CAIMGLAGGIQYF. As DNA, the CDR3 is TGTGCCATCATGGGACTAGCGGGGGGGATTCAGTACTTC.

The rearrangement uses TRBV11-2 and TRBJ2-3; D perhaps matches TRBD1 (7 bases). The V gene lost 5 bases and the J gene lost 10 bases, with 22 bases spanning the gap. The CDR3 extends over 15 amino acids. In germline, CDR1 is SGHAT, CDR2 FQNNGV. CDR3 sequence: CASSNQGGPGTSQYF. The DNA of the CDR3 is TGTGCCAGCAGCAACCAGGGGGGTCCTGGAACTTCGCAGTATTTT.

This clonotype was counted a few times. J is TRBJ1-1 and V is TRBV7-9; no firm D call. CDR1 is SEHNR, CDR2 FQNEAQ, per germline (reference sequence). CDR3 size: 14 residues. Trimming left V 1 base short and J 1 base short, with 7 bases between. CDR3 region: CASSLDTWNTEAFF. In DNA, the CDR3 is TGTGCCAGCAGCTTAGATACCTGGAACACTGAAGCTTTCTTT.

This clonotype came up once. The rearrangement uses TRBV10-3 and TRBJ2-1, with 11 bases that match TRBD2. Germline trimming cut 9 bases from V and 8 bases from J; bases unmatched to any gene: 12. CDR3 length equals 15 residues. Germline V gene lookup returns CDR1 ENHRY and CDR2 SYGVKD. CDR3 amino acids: CAMGELAGVAHEQFF. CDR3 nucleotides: TGTGCCATGGGTGAACTAGCGGGAGTGGCCCATGAGCAGTTCTTC.